Listed below are T cell receptor beta chains from one sample, sequenced in a study of T cells after yellow fever vaccination. TCRdb re-called the 5' RACE reads through MiXCR, storing one row per CDR3 protein. The sample carries more than 350,000 distinct CDR3 sequences, around a tenth recorded once. The sample was PBMCs, taken on the day of the first yellow fever vaccination. Receptors were obtained from a man between 18 and 29 years old who received the YFV17D yellow fever vaccine. CDR3s include the opening cysteine and the closing phenylalanine or tryptophan. The D gene is left open where the match is weak. Expanded clones are given a class, and other clones once, few, many or no size at all.

clone size	D gene	V gene	J gene	CDR3 protein	CDR3 DNA
NA	NA	TRBV29-1	TRBJ2-7	CSVGTAYEQYF	TGCAGCGTGGGGACCGCGTACGAGCAGTACTTC
few	NA	TRBV19	TRBJ2-2	CASSIGSGFGELFF	TGTGCCAGTAGTATAGGTTCGGGATTTGGGGAGCTGTTTTTT
few	TRBD1	TRBV19	TRBJ2-1	CASSIRTGGNEQFF	TGTGCCAGTAGTATCAGGACAGGGGGCAATGAGCAGTTCTTC
few	NA	TRBV5-4	TRBJ2-3	CASSSMTGYTDTQYF	TGTGCCAGCAGCTCTATGACAGGTTACACAGATACGCAGTATTTT
few	TRBD2	TRBV7-2	TRBJ2-3	CASSPEEAGARGTQYF	TGTGCCAGCAGCCCAGAGGAAGCGGGGGCCCGGGGTACGCAGTATTTT
few	NA	TRBV23-1	TRBJ2-3	CASSQDKVPSTDTQYF	TGCGCCAGCAGTCAGGACAAGGTTCCTAGCACAGATACGCAGTATTTT
NA	NA	TRBV12-3/TRBV12-4	TRBJ2-1	CASRIDGGRYNEQFF	TGTGCCAGCAGGATTGACGGGGGGCGCTACAATGAGCAGTTCTTC
few	NA	TRBV5-1	TRBJ1-2	CASALEYYGYTF	TGCGCCAGCGCCTTGGAGTACTATGGCTACACCTTC
few	TRBD1	TRBV6-1	TRBJ2-1	CASSEFPGGKRSNEQFF	TGTGCCAGCAGTGAATTTCCAGGGGGCAAGAGGTCCAATGAGCAGTTCTTC
NA	NA	TRBV12-3/TRBV12-4	TRBJ1-1	CARGQGTTEAFF	TGTGCCAGGGGCCAGGGAACCACTGAAGCTTTCTTT
NA	NA	TRBV6-5	TRBJ2-3	CASSYSSGGGYTDTQYF	TGTGCCAGCAGTTACTCGAGTGGAGGGGGCTACACAGATACGCAGTATTTT
few	NA	TRBV5-1	TRBJ2-7	CASSMGPTTYEQYF	TGCGCCAGCAGCATGGGGCCCACCACCTACGAGCAGTACTTC
NA	TRBD1	TRBV4-1	TRBJ2-5	CASSQGPGQGAETQYF	TGCGCCAGCAGCCAAGGACCGGGACAGGGGGCTGAGACCCAGTACTTC
NA	TRBD2	TRBV9	TRBJ2-1	CASSPPSGGALKFF	TGTGCCAGCAGCCCCCCTAGCGGGGGGGCCCTGAAGTTCTTC
NA	TRBD2	TRBV9	TRBJ2-5	CASRGPGLAPFQETQYF	TGTGCCAGCAGAGGACCGGGACTAGCACCTTTTCAAGAGACCCAGTACTTC
NA	TRBD2	TRBV7-2	TRBJ2-1	CASRPYYAGGKDGQFF	TGTGCCAGCAGGCCCTACTACGCGGGGGGGAAGGACGGGCAGTTCTTC
NA	NA	TRBV9	TRBJ1-1	CASSVGVGNTEAFF	TGTGCCAGCAGCGTCGGGGTGGGAAACACTGAAGCTTTCTTT
many	TRBD1	TRBV7-2	TRBJ2-4	CASSFQGALAKNIQYF	TGTGCCAGCAGCTTTCAGGGGGCCCTTGCCAAAAACATTCAGTACTTC
once	NA	TRBV21-1	TRBJ1-3	CASSKVGQTNSGNTIYF	TGTGCCAGCAGCAAAGTTGGACAGACCAACTCTGGAAACACCATATATTTT
NA	NA	TRBV9	TRBJ2-2	CASSPGAGWTGELFF	TGTGCCAGCAGCCCCGGGGCGGGTTGGACCGGGGAGCTGTTTTTT
many	NA	TRBV5-4	TRBJ2-1	CASSSPFQGGDEQFF	TGTGCCAGCAGCTCTCCCTTCCAGGGGGGCGATGAGCAGTTCTTC
NA	TRBD2	TRBV28	TRBJ2-6	CAVKTGGTGANVLTF	TGTGCCGTAAAGACGGGGGGGACAGGGGCCAACGTCCTGACTTTC
NA	TRBD1	TRBV12-3/TRBV12-4	TRBJ1-2	CATTSITGAGYTF	TGTGCCACTACCTCAATCACAGGGGCTGGCTACACCTTC
NA	NA	TRBV6-1	TRBJ1-1	CASIRGGGYEAFF	TGTGCCAGCATTCGAGGGGGGGGATATGAAGCTTTCTTT
many	NA	TRBV5-1	TRBJ2-2	CASRTPGGNTGELFF	TGCGCCAGCAGGACCCCAGGAGGGAACACCGGGGAGCTGTTTTTT
NA	NA	TRBV20-1	TRBJ2-7	CSARVGLYGEQYF	TGCAGTGCTAGAGTGGGGCTCTACGGCGAGCAGTACTTC
few	NA	TRBV10-3	TRBJ2-7	CAISEEGSSYEQYF	TGTGCCATCAGTGAGGAGGGGAGCTCCTACGAGCAGTACTTC
few	NA	TRBV6-2/TRBV6-3	TRBJ2-4	CASSYGVGGLENIQYF	TGTGCCAGCAGTTACGGGGTCGGAGGTCTCGAAAACATTCAGTACTTC
NA	NA	TRBV27	TRBJ1-5	CASRLQGYRNQPQHF	TGTGCCAGCAGATTGCAGGGGTATCGCAATCAGCCCCAGCATTTT
few	NA	TRBV5-1	TRBJ2-2	CASILENTGELFF	TGCGCCAGCATCTTAGAGAACACCGGGGAGCTGTTTTTT
NA	NA	TRBV5-1	TRBJ1-4	CASSHRGATNEKLFF	TGCGCCAGCAGCCATCGGGGGGCAACTAATGAAAAACTGTTTTTT
NA	NA	TRBV29-1	TRBJ1-4	CSVWTRVHNEKLFF	TGCAGCGTGTGGACAAGGGTCCATAATGAAAAACTGTTTTTT
NA	NA	TRBV20-1	TRBJ1-2	CSALGDYGYTF	TGCAGTGCCCTCGGGGACTATGGCTACACCTTC
few	NA	TRBV18	TRBJ2-4	CASSPPDLLDIQYF	TGTGCCAGCTCACCACCGGACCTATTAGACATTCAGTACTTC
many	NA	TRBV7-9	TRBJ2-3	CASSLPRVTDTQYF	TGTGCCAGCAGCTTACCGCGGGTAACAGATACGCAGTATTTT
NA	NA	TRBV2	TRBJ1-5	CASSNPALSPQHF	TGTGCCAGCAGTAACCCGGCACTCAGCCCCCAGCATTTT
NA	TRBD1	TRBV4-2	TRBJ2-1	CASSQGDRAAYNEQFF	TGTGCCAGCAGCCAGGGGGACAGGGCAGCCTACAATGAGCAGTTCTTC
NA	NA	TRBV12-3/TRBV12-4	TRBJ2-1	CASSLLNKRDTEQFF	TGTGCCAGCAGTTTATTAAACAAGAGGGACACTGAGCAGTTCTTC
NA	TRBD2	TRBV5-1	TRBJ2-1	CASSLGEAGPAYNEQFF	TGCGCCAGCAGCTTGGGGGAAGCGGGGCCCGCTTACAATGAGCAGTTCTTC
NA	NA	TRBV7-3	TRBJ2-1	CASSLPGAYNEQFF	TGTGCCAGCAGCTTACCGGGGGCCTACAATGAGCAGTTCTTC
many	NA	TRBV5-1	TRBJ2-1	CASSMPEISYNEQFF	TGCGCCAGCTCAATGCCGGAAATCTCCTACAATGAGCAGTTCTTC
NA	TRBD1	TRBV9	TRBJ2-7	CASNRQGASYEQYF	TGTGCCAGCAATCGACAGGGCGCCTCCTACGAGCAGTACTTC
many	NA	TRBV4-3	TRBJ2-5	CASSQGTYQETQYF	TGCGCCAGCAGCCAGGGGACATACCAAGAGACCCAGTACTTC
few	TRBD1	TRBV6-2/TRBV6-3	TRBJ2-2	CASSSRQGKHGELFF	TGTGCCAGCAGTAGCCGACAGGGGAAACACGGGGAGCTGTTTTTT
few	NA	TRBV6-6	TRBJ1-5	CASSRDRSSPQHF	TGTGCCAGCAGTCGGGACCGGTCGTCACCCCAGCATTTT